The 10 T cell receptor beta chains listed next were all sequenced from one sample in a study of control samples from healthy donors and cancer patients. Profiling relied on immunoSEQ multiplex PCR, and the TCRdb table lists in-frame clones only, not all of them. This sample yields 90,000 to 150,000 clones, of which roughly 90% are seen a single time; 7.8% belongs to the top ten. Sequencing was carried out using blood. These receptors came from a woman aged 18 to 35 in good health.

Here the CDR3 reads CASSYSEGDTEAFF. The CDR3 bases are TGTGCCAGCAGTTACTCAGAGGGGGACACTGAAGCTTTCTTT. This chain uses TRBV6-6 with TRBJ1-1; tentatively, D is TRBD1 (6 bases). With 0 bases removed from V and 3 bases from J, the gap between germline ends came to 8 bases. The CDR3 spans 14 residues. Germline V gives CDR1 MNHNY, CDR2 SVGAGI (reference sequence).

The gene calls are TRBV2 and TRBJ1-4, with a possible D match to TRBD1 (5 bases). V lost 4 bases to trimming and J lost 6 bases, with 9 bases between them. Per germline, CDR1 SNHLY and CDR2 FYNNEI. The CDR3 sequence is 13 residues long. CDR3 region: CASSGGIYEKLFF. CDR3 coding DNA: TGTGCCAGCAGTGGGGGGATATATGAAAAACTGTTTTTT.

The chain uses TRBV6-1 and TRBJ1-6; 10 nucleotides agree with TRBD1. Germline CDR1 is MNHNS and CDR2 is SASEGT. V lost 1 base and J lost 9; bases outside the gene matches: 6. The CDR3 is 16 amino acids. In nucleotides, the CDR3 is TGTGCCAGCAGTGAAGGCCGGACAGGGGGACGTTCACCCCTCCACTTT. This sequence encodes CASSEGRTGGRSPLHF.

The table lists this clone with a count of one. The gene calls are TRBV4-3 and TRBJ2-1; the D gene is possibly TRBD1 (5 bases). Germline CDR1 and CDR2: LGHNA and YSLEER. CDR3 length: 19 residues. V shed 6 bases and J shed 0 bases, with 24 bases lying between them. The CDR3 DNA reads TGCGCCAGCAGACCAGGGCCAAGGGTAATAGAGATCTCCTACAATGAGCAGTTCTTC. It specifies CASRPGPRVIEISYNEQFF.

The rearrangement joins TRBV27 to TRBJ1-2, with unresolved D. The CDR3 loop spans 16 amino acids. Germline CDR1 reads MNHEY; CDR2 reads SMNVEV (reference sequence). The V end was cut by 5 bases, the J end by 4 bases, with 20 bases between. In DNA form, the CDR3 reads TGTGCCAGCAGTCCGTCTACCTTAGCCACCGTCTATGGCTACACCTTC. Translation gives CASSPSTLATVYGYTF.

This chain joins TRBV5-1 and TRBJ1-2; 7 nucleotides match TRBD1. The CDR3 has 15 residues. Losses at the gene ends were 7 bases for V and 6 bases for J; bases not matched to a gene: 15. Germline V lookup: CDR1 SGHRS, CDR2 YFSETQ. In DNA form, the CDR3 reads TGCGCCAGCCACTCCTCCCGGACAGGAATAGATGGCTACACCTTC. It is translated as CASHSSRTGIDGYTF.

This rearrangement joins TRBV12-5 to TRBJ2-4, with 9 bases that match TRBD1. CDR3 length: 21 residues. Trimming at V came to 0 bases and at J to 0 bases, leaving 15 bases not matched to a gene. Germline V lookup: CDR1 LGHNT, CDR2 FRNRAP. The CDR3 bases are TGTGCTAGTGGTTTGGTAGTTCCGGGACAGGGTTATTTACTAGCCAAAAACATTCAGTACTTC. Its translation: CASGLVVPGQGYLLAKNIQYF.

The chain carries TRBV5-4 and TRBJ2-5; D not certain. Germline V gives CDR1 SGHNT, CDR2 YYREEE (reference sequence). The CDR3 spans 11 residues. The V and J ends lost 0 bases and 3 bases respectively, with 0 bases between them. As DNA, the CDR3 is TGTGCCAGCAGCTTGGAAGAGACCCAGTACTTC. Translating gives CASSLEETQYF.

V is TRBV6-2 or TRBV6-3 and J is TRBJ1-2; 9 bases are a match to TRBD1. This CDR3 is built from 15 residues. Losses at the gene ends were 2 bases for V and 5 bases for J; bases not matched to a gene: 6. Germline values: CDR1 MNHEY, CDR2 SVGEGT. DNA for the CDR3: TGTGCCAGCAGTTACCCTGGGACAGGGAGATATGGCTACACCTTC. Translation: CASSYPGTGRYGYTF.

The chain joins TRBV7-2 to TRBJ2-3; 8 positions match TRBD2. The CDR3 runs to 15 residues. Germline V CDR1 and CDR2: SGHTA, FQGNSA. With 4 bases clipped from V and 2 bases from J, the junction kept 5 bases outside the gene matches. This CDR3 reads CASSSRAGATDTQYF. In DNA, the CDR3 is TGTGCCAGCAGCTCCAGAGCGGGAGCCACAGATACGCAGTATTTT.